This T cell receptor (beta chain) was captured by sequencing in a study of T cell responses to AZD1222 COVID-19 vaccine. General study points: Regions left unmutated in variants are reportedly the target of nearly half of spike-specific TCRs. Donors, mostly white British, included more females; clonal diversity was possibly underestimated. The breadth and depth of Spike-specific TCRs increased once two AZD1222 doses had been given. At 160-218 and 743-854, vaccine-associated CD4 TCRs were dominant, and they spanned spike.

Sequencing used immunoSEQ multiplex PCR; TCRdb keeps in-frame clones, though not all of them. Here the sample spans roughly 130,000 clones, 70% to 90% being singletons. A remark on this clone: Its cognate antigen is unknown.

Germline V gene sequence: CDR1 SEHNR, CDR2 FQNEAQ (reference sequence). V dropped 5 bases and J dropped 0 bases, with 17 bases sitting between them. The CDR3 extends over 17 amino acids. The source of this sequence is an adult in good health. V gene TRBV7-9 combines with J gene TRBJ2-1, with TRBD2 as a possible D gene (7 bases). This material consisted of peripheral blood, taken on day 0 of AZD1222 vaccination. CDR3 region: CASSRGGAPSSYNEQFF. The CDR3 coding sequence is TGTGCCAGCAGCCGCGGGGGCGCGCCGAGCTCCTACAATGAGCAGTTCTTC.